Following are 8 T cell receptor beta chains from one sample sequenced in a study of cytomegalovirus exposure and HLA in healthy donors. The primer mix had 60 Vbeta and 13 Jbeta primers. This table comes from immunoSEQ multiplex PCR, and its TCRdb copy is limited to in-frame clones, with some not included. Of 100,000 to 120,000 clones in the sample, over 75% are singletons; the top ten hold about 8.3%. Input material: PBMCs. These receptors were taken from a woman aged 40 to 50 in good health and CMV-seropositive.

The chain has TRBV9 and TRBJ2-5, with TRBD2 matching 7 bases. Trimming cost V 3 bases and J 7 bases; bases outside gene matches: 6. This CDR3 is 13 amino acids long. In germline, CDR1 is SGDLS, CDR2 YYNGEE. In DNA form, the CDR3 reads TGTGCCAGCAGCGACGCGGGAGAGGGGACCCAGTACTTC. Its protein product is CASSDAGEGTQYF.

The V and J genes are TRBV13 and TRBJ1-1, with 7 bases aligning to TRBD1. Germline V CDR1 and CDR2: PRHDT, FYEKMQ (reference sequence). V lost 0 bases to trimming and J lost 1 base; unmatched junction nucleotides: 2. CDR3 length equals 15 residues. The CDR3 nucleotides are TGTGCCAGCAGCTTAGGGACAGGGAGGAACACTGAAGCTTTCTTT. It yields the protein CASSLGTGRNTEAFF.

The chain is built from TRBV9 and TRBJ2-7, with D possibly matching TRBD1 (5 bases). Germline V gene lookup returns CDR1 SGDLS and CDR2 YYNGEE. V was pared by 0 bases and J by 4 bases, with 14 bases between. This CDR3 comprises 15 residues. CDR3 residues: CASSVAAGYLYEQYF. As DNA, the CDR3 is TGTGCCAGCAGCGTAGCGGCAGGGTATTTGTACGAGCAGTACTTC. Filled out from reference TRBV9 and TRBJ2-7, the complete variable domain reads DSGVTQTPKHLITATGQRVTLRCSPRSGDLSVYWYQQSLDQGLQFLIQYYNGEERAKGNILERFSAQQFPDLHSELNLSSLELGDSALYFCASSVAAGYLYEQYFGPGTRLTVT.

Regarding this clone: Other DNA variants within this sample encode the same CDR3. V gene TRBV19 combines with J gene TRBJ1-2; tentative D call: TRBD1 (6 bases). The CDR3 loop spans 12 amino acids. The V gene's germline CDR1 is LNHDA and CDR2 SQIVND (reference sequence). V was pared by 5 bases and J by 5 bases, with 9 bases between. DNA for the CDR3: TGTGCCAGTAGTCCACAGGGTTATGGCTACACCTTC. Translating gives CASSPQGYGYTF.

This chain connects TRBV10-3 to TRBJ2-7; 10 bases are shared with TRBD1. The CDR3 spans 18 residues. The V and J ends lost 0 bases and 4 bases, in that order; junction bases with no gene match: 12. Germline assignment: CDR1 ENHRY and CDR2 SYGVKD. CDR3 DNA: TGTGCCATCAGTGAGTCGAGGGTGCGGGACAGGGGATCATACGAGCAGTACTTC. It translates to CAISESRVRDRGSYEQYF.

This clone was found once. The CDR3 DNA is TGTGCCAGTAGTATGGACGAGGGTCAGGCCCTCTCTGGAAACACCATATATTTT. This sequence encodes CASSMDEGQALSGNTIYF. V and J are TRBV19 and TRBJ1-3, with D unresolved. V lost 3 bases, J lost 0 bases, and 18 bases lay in between. The germline V gene encodes CDR1 LNHDA and CDR2 SQIVND (reference sequence). The CDR3 has 18 residues. Based on the CDR3 plus reference TRBV19 and TRBJ1-3, the full variable domain is DGGITQSPKYLFRKEGQNVTLSCEQNLNHDAMYWYRQDPGQGLRLIYYSQIVNDFQKGDIAEGYSVSREKKESFPLTVTSAQKNPTAFYLCASSMDEGQALSGNTIYFGEGSWLTVV.

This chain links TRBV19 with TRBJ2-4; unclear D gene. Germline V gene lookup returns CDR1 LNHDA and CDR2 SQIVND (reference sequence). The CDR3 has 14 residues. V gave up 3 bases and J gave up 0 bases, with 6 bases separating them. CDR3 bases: TGTGCCAGTAGTATCGAGCCAGCCAAAAACATTCAGTACTTC. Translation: CASSIEPAKNIQYF.

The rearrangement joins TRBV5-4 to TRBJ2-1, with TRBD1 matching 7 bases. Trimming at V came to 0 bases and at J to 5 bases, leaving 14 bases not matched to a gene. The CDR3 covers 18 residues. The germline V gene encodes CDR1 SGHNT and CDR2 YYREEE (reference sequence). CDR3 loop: CASSLEIGGQQLNNEQFF. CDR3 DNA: TGTGCCAGCAGCTTGGAGATAGGGGGACAGCAATTAAACAATGAGCAGTTCTTC.